There are a few counts of the clone carrying this TCR beta chain. Construction of the TCRbeta library involved unique molecular identifiers. MiXCR, run by TCRdb on the PCR reads, gives a single entry per CDR3 protein. This sample yields 750,000 to 950,000 distinct CDR3 sequences, of which 15% to 20% are seen a single time; about 5% belongs to the top ten. Looked up from germline, CDR1 is SGHRS and CDR2 is YFSETQ. The CDR3 runs 12 residues. V lost 0 bases, J lost 8 bases, and 6 bases lay in between. The data originate from a study of T-cell reconstitution after alpha-beta-depleted transplantation in children.

Specimen: PBMCs, mostly from graft donor cells, collected 360 days after TCRalphabeta/CD19-depleted stem cell transplant. This clonotype was obtained from a male patient under 18 who had a stem cell transplant for acute lymphoblastic leukemia, so the T cells may come from the graft donor. This chain links TRBV5-1 with TRBJ2-1; D gene uncertain. CDR3 sequence: CASSLAGYEQFF. The CDR3 region has the DNA TGCGCCAGCAGCTTGGCAGGATATGAGCAGTTCTTC.